This T cell receptor beta chain was sequenced during a study of a mutant IDH1 vaccine in newly diagnosed glioma. Study overall: Earlier care involved radiotherapy, temozolomide, or both, and the majority received both.

Germline CDR1 is LNHNV and CDR2 is YYDKDF (reference sequence). V gave up 1 base and J gave up 3 bases; unmatched junction bases: 2. CDR3 size: 15 residues. The time point is: week 11, during vaccination. Every vaccine dose comprised 300 ug of mutant IDH1 20-mer peptide plus topical imiquimod. Measured with immunoSEQ multiplex PCR; TCRdb has only the in-frame clones, and not every one. The repertoire holds about 52,000 clones, with roughly 90% as singletons. With regard to this clone: The target antigen is unknown.

Material: PBMCs, obtained from a glioma patient whose treatment included an IDH1 peptide vaccine. J is TRBJ2-5 and V is TRBV15; 10 bases agree with TRBD2. The TCR sequence derives from a man in his fifties or sixties with glioma. The CDR3 DNA is TGTGCCACCAGCAGAGCTAGCGGGAGCGAAGAGACCCAGTACTTC. Translation: CATSRASGSEETQYF.